The 29 T cell receptor beta chains presented below share a single source sample, sequenced in a study of patients and donors after allogeneic stem cell transplantation. TCRdb itself ran the RT-PCR reads through MiXCR, one entry per CDR3 protein. The sample contains 900,000 to 1,000,000 distinct CDR3 sequences, under 20% of which appear only once. The sequenced sample was blood, either unsorted or a sorted T cell fraction (not recorded which). The receptors were sampled from a human donor who was either an allogeneic HSCT recipient or a stem cell or donor lymphocyte infusion donor (not recorded which). It is not recorded whose cells these are; they may come from a transplant donor.

This clonotype was detected a few times. This sequence joins TRBV15 and TRBJ1-5, with TRBD1 matching 9 bases. Losses at the gene ends were 6 bases for V and 2 bases for J; bases not matched to a gene: 2. The CDR3 runs 14 residues. CDR1 and CDR2 from the germline V gene are LNHNV and YYDKDF (reference sequence). CDR3 nucleotide sequence: TGTGCCACCAGAAGGACAGGGGGCAATCAGCCCCAGCATTTT. This translates into CATRRTGGNQPQHF.

This clonotype was counted a few times. This chain uses TRBV7-3 with TRBJ2-7; D is unresolved. CDR1 is SGHTA, CDR2 FQGTGA, per germline. There are 13 residues in the CDR3. Deletions cut 4 bases from V and 7 bases from J, with 14 bases between. CDR3 residues: CASSSLGRAEQYF. CDR3 DNA: TGTGCCAGCAGCTCCCTGGGTAGGGCTGAGCAGTACTTC.

The genes are TRBV24-1 and TRBJ2-1; D perhaps matches TRBD1 (5 bases). Deletions cut 4 bases from V and 0 bases from J, with 12 bases between. The CDR3 has 16 amino acids. The V gene's germline CDR1 is KGHDR and CDR2 SFDVKD. In DNA form, the CDR3 reads TGTGCCACCAGTGACTTCGACAGAAGCTCCTACAATGAGCAGTTCTTC. Protein sequence: CATSDFDRSSYNEQFF.

This clonotype has just a few counts. This chain uses TRBV11-1 with TRBJ2-7; D unclear. Between the trimmed V and J ends, which lost 1 base and 4 bases, there was a span of 14 bases. The CDR3 consists of 15 residues. Germline V gene data show CDR1 as SGHAT and CDR2 as FQDESV (reference sequence). CDR3 sequence: CASSLGIFGSYEQYF. The CDR3 nucleotides read TGTGCCAGCAGCTTAGGGATTTTCGGCTCGTACGAGCAGTACTTC.

The V call is TRBV12-5, the J call TRBJ1-1; 8 nucleotides align to TRBD1. CDR3 length equals 15 residues. Germline values: CDR1 LGHNT, CDR2 FRNRAP. V shed 0 bases, J shed 4 bases, and the junction held 4 bases outside the gene matches. CDR3 DNA sequence: TGTGCTAGTGGTTTGGTACTGCAGGGGGCCACTGAAGCTTTCTTT. It is translated as CASGLVLQGATEAFF.

This clonotype appeared a few times. This chain connects TRBV7-9 to TRBJ1-1; D gene ambiguous. Looked up from germline, CDR1 is SEHNR and CDR2 is FQNEAQ (reference sequence). This CDR3 is built from 13 residues. Between the trimmed V and J ends, which lost 5 bases and 5 bases, there was a span of 12 bases. For the CDR3, the DNA is TGTGCCAGCAGCCCCTCATATACAACTGAAGCTTTCTTT. It encodes CASSPSYTTEAFF.

The V call is TRBV4-3, the J call TRBJ1-3; no clear D gene. This CDR3 region has 16 residues. CDR1 and CDR2 (germline): LGHNA, YSLEER. Trimming took 0 bases from V and 0 from J, leaving 9 bases between them. The CDR3 nucleotides read TGCGCCAGCAGCCAAGATTTTACGCTCTCTGGAAACACCATATATTTT. Protein product: CASSQDFTLSGNTIYF.

This clonotype was found a few times. The gene calls are TRBV14 and TRBJ2-7; a possible D gene is TRBD1 (6 bases). Germline CDR1 SGHDN, CDR2 FVKESK. This CDR3 spans 15 amino acids. The V end was cut by 0 bases, the J end by 4 bases, with 13 bases between. The CDR3 region has the DNA TGTGCCAGCAGCCAAGATCAGGGGATCGGATACGAGCAGTACTTC. Translation gives CASSQDQGIGYEQYF.

The V call is TRBV9, the J call TRBJ1-6; unclear D gene. Germline values: CDR1 SGDLS, CDR2 YYNGEE. The CDR3 length is 16 residues. The germline V and J ends were trimmed by 0 bases and 10 bases, with 17 bases remaining between them. CDR3 DNA sequence: TGTGCCAGCAGCGTAGGGGCAGACTATATGGGGTCACCCCTCCACTTT. Translation: CASSVGADYMGSPLHF.

This clonotype was seen at least ten times. This chain links TRBV29-1 with TRBJ2-7, with D tentatively TRBD1 (5 bases). This CDR3 is built from 15 residues. The germline V gene encodes CDR1 SQVTM and CDR2 ANQGSEA. With 5 bases removed from V and 0 bases from J, the gap between germline ends came to 17 bases. The CDR3 bases are TGCAGCGTTCTACCCTTCCAGGGTAGCTCCTACGAGCAGTACTTC. Protein product: CSVLPFQGSSYEQYF.

This clonotype was seen a few times. This rearrangement joins TRBV24-1 to TRBJ2-7; no firm D call. CDR1 is KGHDR and CDR2 is SFDVKD in the germline V gene. With 4 bases removed from V and 3 bases from J, the gap between germline ends came to 27 bases. The CDR3 sequence is 19 residues long. The CDR3 loop is CATSESRAFALIPFYEQYF. As DNA, the CDR3 is TGTGCCACCAGTGAGTCTAGGGCTTTCGCCCTTATTCCATTCTACGAGCAGTACTTC.

J is TRBJ1-5 and V is TRBV5-1, with TRBD1 identical over 7 bases. Trimming at V came to 0 bases and at J to 1 base, leaving 4 bases not matched to a gene. The CDR3 extends over 16 amino acids. The germline V gene encodes CDR1 SGHRS and CDR2 YFSETQ. CDR3 region: CASSLDGTESNQPQHF. CDR3 nucleotide sequence: TGCGCCAGCAGCTTGGATGGGACAGAAAGCAATCAGCCCCAGCATTTT.

This clonotype was found a few times. The V call is TRBV29-1, the J call TRBJ2-7; 8 bases line up with TRBD1. CDR3 length equals 15 residues. J lost 6 bases, V lost 4 bases, and 14 bases had no gene match. The germline gives CDR1 SQVTM, CDR2 ANQGSEA. CDR3 region: CSVVLWTGTWGEQYF. The DNA for the CDR3 is TGCAGCGTTGTATTATGGACAGGGACTTGGGGCGAGCAGTACTTC.

The J gene is TRBJ2-3, the V gene TRBV6-1; a weak D match, TRBD2 (5 bases). The CDR3 sequence is 14 residues long. In germline, CDR1 is MNHNS, CDR2 SASEGT. V lost 7 bases to trimming and J lost 5 bases, with 16 bases between them. This CDR3 reads CASTGPLRGDTQYF. The CDR3 nucleotides are TGTGCCAGCACCGGACCCCTACGGGGAGATACGCAGTATTTT.

The chain uses TRBV7-2 and TRBJ2-4, with D uncertain. Germline-derived CDR1 and CDR2 are SGHTA and FQGNSA. V dropped 1 base and J dropped 9 bases, with 7 bases sitting between them. This CDR3 spans 12 amino acids. The CDR3 nucleotides read TGTGCCAGCAGCTTAGGACTTGGCATTCAGTACTTC. This sequence encodes CASSLGLGIQYF.

V gene TRBV28 combines with J gene TRBJ2-5; D gene ambiguous. This CDR3 spans 13 amino acids. The germline CDR1 and CDR2 sequences are MDHEN and SYDVKM. V was shortened by 5 bases and J by 3 bases, with 10 bases between the two germline ends. The CDR3 sequence: CASSQRNEETQYF. The DNA of the CDR3 is TGTGCCAGCAGTCAGCGCAACGAAGAGACCCAGTACTTC.

This clonotype appeared a few times. The V call is TRBV6-1, the J call TRBJ2-7; D possibly corresponds to TRBD1 (6 bases). V dropped 6 bases and J dropped 4 bases, with 19 bases sitting between them. This CDR3 comprises 15 residues. Germline assignment: CDR1 MNHNS and CDR2 SASEGT. DNA for the CDR3: TGTGCCAGCAGAACAATCCGGGACACCTCATACGAGCAGTACTTC. It encodes CASRTIRDTSYEQYF.

This clonotype turned up a few times. V usage is TRBV4-1 and J usage is TRBJ1-3; TRBD1 matches at 9 bases. Unmatched junction bases numbered 2, after V lost 2 bases and J lost 3 bases. The germline V gene encodes CDR1 MGHRA and CDR2 YSYEKL. This CDR3 has 15 residues. The CDR3 nucleotides are TGCGCCAGCAGCCAAACAGGGGGCGTTGGAAACACCATATATTTT. Translating it yields CASSQTGGVGNTIYF.

This sequence joins TRBV6-1 and TRBJ2-1; D call uncertain. Trimming removed 5 bases from V and 3 bases from J, with 11 bases in between. The germline CDR1 and CDR2 sequences are MNHNS and SASEGT. This CDR3 has 14 residues. The CDR3 is CASSRKSGYNEQFF. Here the CDR3 DNA reads TGTGCCAGCAGTCGAAAATCGGGCTACAATGAGCAGTTCTTC.

The chain employs TRBV20-1 and TRBJ1-5, with 8 bases fitting TRBD1. The CDR3 is 16 amino acids. The junction had 8 bases not matched to a gene; V was cut back by 3 bases and J by 1 base. CDR1 and CDR2 from the germline V gene are DFQATT and SNEGSKA (reference sequence). The CDR3 spells CSAREQGVGSNQPQHF. The CDR3 region has the DNA TGCAGTGCTAGGGAACAGGGGGTGGGAAGCAATCAGCCCCAGCATTTT.

This clonotype occurred many times. The V call is TRBV7-9, the J call TRBJ2-5; D gene unclear. This CDR3 region has 14 residues. Trimming removed 0 bases at V and 2 bases at J, with 7 bases between. In germline, CDR1 is SEHNR, CDR2 FQNEAQ (reference sequence). As DNA, the CDR3 is TGTGCCAGCAGCTTAGCCGGTGTTCAAGAGACCCAGTACTTC. Residues: CASSLAGVQETQYF.

In its sample, this clonotype was seen a few times. J is TRBJ2-1 and V is TRBV4-2; 9 bases line up with TRBD2. This CDR3 contains 16 residues. V shed 1 base and J 5 bases; nucleotides not matched to a gene: 6. CDR1 is LGHNA and CDR2 is YNFKEQ in the germline V gene. The CDR3 DNA is TGTGCCAGCAGCCAAGCAAAGCGGGGGGATAACAATGAGCAGTTCTTC. Translated, it gives CASSQAKRGDNNEQFF.

This clonotype was detected many times. V usage is TRBV2 and J usage is TRBJ2-7; D is possibly TRBD1 (6 bases). CDR3 size: 13 residues. The ends were cut back, 8 bases at V and 5 bases at J, with 16 bases in the middle. From germline, CDR1 is SNHLY and CDR2 FYNNEI. The CDR3 is CASVAGANDEQYF. The CDR3 DNA reads TGTGCCAGCGTTGCAGGGGCCAATGACGAGCAGTACTTC.

A few counts support this clonotype. V gene TRBV6-1 combines with J gene TRBJ1-3; D not certain. CDR3 size: 16 residues. V was clipped by 1 base and J by 0 bases, with 10 bases between them. Germline V gene data show CDR1 as MNHNS and CDR2 as SASEGT. DNA for the CDR3: TGTGCCAGCAGTGAAGTTCGAGGGCTCTCTGGAAACACCATATATTTT. It translates to CASSEVRGLSGNTIYF.

This clonotype was found many times. The chain employs TRBV24-1 and TRBJ2-3; D is uncertain. Trimming cost V 4 bases and J 0 bases, with 7 bases left between them. Germline-derived CDR1 and CDR2 are KGHDR and SFDVKD. The CDR3 extends over 14 amino acids. This chain's CDR3 is CATSDLTSTDTQYF. The CDR3 DNA sequence: TGTGCCACCAGTGACCTGACTAGCACAGATACGCAGTATTTT.

This clonotype was seen a few times. The gene calls are TRBV20-1 and TRBJ2-5; maybe TRBD2 (5 bases). Trimming took off 5 bases at V and 6 bases at J, with 16 bases between the two ends. The germline CDR1 and CDR2 sequences are DFQATT and SNEGSKA (reference sequence). This CDR3 comprises 13 residues. The CDR3 reads CSAEKRAGKTQYF. As DNA, the CDR3 is TGCAGTGCTGAGAAACGGGCCGGGAAGACCCAGTACTTC.

This clonotype came up a few times. The rearrangement links TRBV12-3 or TRBV12-4 to TRBJ1-6; tentatively, D is TRBD1 (6 bases). The CDR3 is made up of 16 amino acids. The V and J ends lost 4 bases and 9 bases respectively, with 19 bases between them. The CDR3 loop reads CASSYGGGRLSSPLHF. In nucleotides, the CDR3 is TGTGCCAGCAGTTACGGCGGGGGGCGGCTATCTTCACCCCTCCACTTT.

In regard to this clonotype: A read error is likely, as this CDR3 ends without the conserved phenylalanine or tryptophan. The rearrangement uses TRBV7-3 and TRBJ1-1, with D possibly matching TRBD1 (6 bases). The CDR3 loop spans 14 amino acids. V was shortened by 11 bases and J by 4 bases, with 20 bases between the two germline ends. Germline loops: CDR1 SGHTA, CDR2 FQGTGA. Written as DNA, the CDR3 is TGTGCCTCAAGTCGGTCGGGGGCAACCACTGAAGCTTTCTCT. Translated, it gives CASSRSGATTEAFS.

There are a few counts of this clonotype. This chain's CDR3 is CASSPGRRNQPQHF. DNA for the CDR3: TGTGCCAGCAGCCCAGGACGACGAAATCAGCCCCAGCATTTT. This chain links TRBV6-1 with TRBJ1-5; D is undetermined. The V end was cut by 6 bases, the J end by 4 bases, with 13 bases between. The CDR3 covers 14 residues. Germline V gene sequence: CDR1 MNHNS, CDR2 SASEGT.